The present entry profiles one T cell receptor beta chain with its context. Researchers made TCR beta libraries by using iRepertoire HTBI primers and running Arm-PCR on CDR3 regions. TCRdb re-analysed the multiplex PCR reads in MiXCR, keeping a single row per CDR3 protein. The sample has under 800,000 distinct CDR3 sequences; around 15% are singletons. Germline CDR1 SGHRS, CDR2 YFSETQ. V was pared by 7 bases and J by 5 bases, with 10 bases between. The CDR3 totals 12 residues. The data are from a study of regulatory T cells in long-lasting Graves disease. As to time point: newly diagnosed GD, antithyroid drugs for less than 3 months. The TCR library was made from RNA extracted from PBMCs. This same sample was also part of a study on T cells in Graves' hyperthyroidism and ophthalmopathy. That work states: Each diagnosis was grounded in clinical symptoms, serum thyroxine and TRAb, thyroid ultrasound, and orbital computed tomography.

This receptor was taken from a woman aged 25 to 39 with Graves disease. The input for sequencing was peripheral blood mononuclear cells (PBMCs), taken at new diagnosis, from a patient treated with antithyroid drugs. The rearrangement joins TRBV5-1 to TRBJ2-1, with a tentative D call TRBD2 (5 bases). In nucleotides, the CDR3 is TGCGCCAGCGCGTGGAGGAACAATGAGCAGTTCTTC. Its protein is CASAWRNNEQFF.